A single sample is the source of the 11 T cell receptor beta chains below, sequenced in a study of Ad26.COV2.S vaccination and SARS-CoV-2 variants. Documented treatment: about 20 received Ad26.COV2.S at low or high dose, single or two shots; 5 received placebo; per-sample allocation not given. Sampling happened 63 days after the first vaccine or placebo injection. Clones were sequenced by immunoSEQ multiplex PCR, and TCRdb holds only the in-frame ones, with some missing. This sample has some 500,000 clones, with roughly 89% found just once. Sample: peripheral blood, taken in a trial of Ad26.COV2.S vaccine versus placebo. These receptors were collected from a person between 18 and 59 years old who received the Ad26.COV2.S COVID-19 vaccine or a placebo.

The CDR3 spells CASSQASGGEEETQYF. CDR3 nucleotide sequence: TGTGCCAGCAGTCAGGCTAGCGGGGGAGAGGAAGAGACCCAGTACTTC. The chain recombines TRBV28 with TRBJ2-5, with 10 bases aligning to TRBD2. The CDR3 contains 16 residues. In germline, CDR1 is MDHEN, CDR2 SYDVKM. Trimming cost V 5 bases and J 3 bases; bases outside gene matches: 9.

For the CDR3, the DNA is TGTGCCATCAGTGTAGGACTAGCGGGAGTACAGGATACGCAGTATTTT. Protein sequence: CAISVGLAGVQDTQYF. The chain combines TRBV10-3 with TRBJ2-3; 13 bases align to TRBD2. The CDR3 covers 16 residues. Germline CDR1 is ENHRY and CDR2 is SYGVKD. V was clipped by 4 bases and J by 6 bases; unmatched bases: 7.

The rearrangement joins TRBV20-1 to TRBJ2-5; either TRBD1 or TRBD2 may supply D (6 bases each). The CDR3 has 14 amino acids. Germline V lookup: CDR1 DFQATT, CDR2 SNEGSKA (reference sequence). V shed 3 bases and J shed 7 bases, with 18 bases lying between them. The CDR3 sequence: CSASWRGVEGTQYF. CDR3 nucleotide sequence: TGCAGTGCTAGTTGGAGGGGGGTGGAGGGGACCCAGTACTTC.

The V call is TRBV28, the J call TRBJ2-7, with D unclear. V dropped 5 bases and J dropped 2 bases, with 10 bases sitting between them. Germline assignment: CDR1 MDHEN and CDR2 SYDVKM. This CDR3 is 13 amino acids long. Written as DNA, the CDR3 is TGTGCCAGCAGTCCGCGACTGACCTACGAGCAGTACTTC. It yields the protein CASSPRLTYEQYF. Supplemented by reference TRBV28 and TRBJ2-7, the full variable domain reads DVKVTQSSRYLVKRTGEKVFLECVQDMDHENMFWYRQDPGLGLRLIYFSYDVKMKEKGDIPEGYSVSREKKERFSLILESASTNQTSMYLCASSPRLTYEQYFGPGTRLTVT.

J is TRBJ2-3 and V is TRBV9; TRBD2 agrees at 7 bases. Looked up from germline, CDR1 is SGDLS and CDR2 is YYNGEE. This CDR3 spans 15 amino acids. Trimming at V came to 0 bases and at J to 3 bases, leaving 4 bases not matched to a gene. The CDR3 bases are TGTGCCAGCAGCGTAGATCGGGAGGAGACAGATACGCAGTATTTT. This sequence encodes CASSVDREETDTQYF. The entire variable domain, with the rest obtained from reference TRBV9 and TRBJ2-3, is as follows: DSGVTQTPKHLITATGQRVTLRCSPRSGDLSVYWYQQSLDQGLQFLIQYYNGEERAKGNILERFSAQQFPDLHSELNLSSLELGDSALYFCASSVDREETDTQYFGPGTRLTVL.

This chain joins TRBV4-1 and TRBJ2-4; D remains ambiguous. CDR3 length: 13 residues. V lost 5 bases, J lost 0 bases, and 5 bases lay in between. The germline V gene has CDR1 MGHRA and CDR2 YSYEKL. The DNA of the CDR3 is TGCGCCAGCAGCAACACAGCCAAAAACATTCAGTACTTC. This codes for CASSNTAKNIQYF.

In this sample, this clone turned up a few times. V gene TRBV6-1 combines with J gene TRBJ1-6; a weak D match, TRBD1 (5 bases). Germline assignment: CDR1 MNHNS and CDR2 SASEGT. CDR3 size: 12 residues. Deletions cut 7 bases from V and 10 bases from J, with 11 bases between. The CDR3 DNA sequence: TGTGCCAGCACCCCAGGGCGCTCACCCCTCCACTTT. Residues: CASTPGRSPLHF.

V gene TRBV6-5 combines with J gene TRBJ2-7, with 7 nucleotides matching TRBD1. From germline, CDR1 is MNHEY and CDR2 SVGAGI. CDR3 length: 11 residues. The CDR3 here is CYGRDSYEQYF. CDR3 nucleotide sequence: TGTTACGGCCGGGACAGCTACGAGCAGTACTTC.

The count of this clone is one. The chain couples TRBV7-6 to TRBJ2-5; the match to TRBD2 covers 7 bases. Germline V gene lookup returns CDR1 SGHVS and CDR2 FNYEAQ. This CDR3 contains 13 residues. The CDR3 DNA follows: TGTCGTCCCCCACTAGCGCCCCATGGGACCCAGTACTTC. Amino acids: CRPPLAPHGTQYF.

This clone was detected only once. CDR3 region: CAWTRQGWGEQFF. The CDR3 DNA follows: TGTGCCTGGACCCGACAGGGGTGGGGTGAGCAGTTCTTC. The chain carries TRBV30 and TRBJ2-1; 8 bases match TRBD1. The CDR3 has 13 amino acids. Germline trimming cut 4 bases from V and 9 bases from J; bases unmatched to any gene: 8. Looked up from germline, CDR1 is GTSNPN and CDR2 is SVGIG (reference sequence). The entire variable domain, with the rest obtained from reference TRBV30 and TRBJ2-1, is as follows: SQTIHQWPATLVQPVGSPLSLECTVEGTSNPNLYWYRQAAGRGLQLLFYSVGIGQISSEVPQNLSASRPQDRQFILSSKKLLLSDSGFYLCAWTRQGWGEQFFGPGTRLTVL.

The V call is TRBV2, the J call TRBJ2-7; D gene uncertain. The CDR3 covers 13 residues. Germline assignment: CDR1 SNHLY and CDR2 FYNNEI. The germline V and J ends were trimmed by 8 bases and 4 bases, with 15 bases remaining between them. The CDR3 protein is CASATERSYEQYF. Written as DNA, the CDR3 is TGTGCCAGCGCTACTGAGAGGTCATACGAGCAGTACTTC.